This entry features one T cell receptor (beta chain) sequence. This CDR3 is 14 amino acids long. V was trimmed by 2 bases and J by 0 bases, leaving 9 bases between them. Germline CDR1 is SGHDT and CDR2 is YYEEEE. Patients from Seattle were sampled longitudinally, starting during active infection. Methods used by the authors: Amplification with reference gene primers provided the estimates of nucleated cell counts. Produced via immunoSEQ multiplex PCR; TCRdb's table is partial and in-frame only. Clonal size and the V and J genes are those of that table, whereas D and trimming came from the DNA. The table has 110,000 to 150,000 clones, about 76% seen once. This entry belongs to a study of blood T cell repertoires in COVID-19. Turning to the study itself: From the United States, Italy and Spain came samples of acute and convalescent COVID-19. T cells, B-cell-depleted T cells, or PBMCs supplied cDNA or gDNA.

The chain employs TRBV5-6 and TRBJ2-7; D uncertain. The sequence was collected from a woman in her seventies with COVID-19, enrolled during active disease. Sequencing was performed on peripheral blood. CDR3: CASSFQASSYEQYF. CDR3 bases: TGTGCCAGCAGCTTCCAGGCTTCCTCCTACGAGCAGTACTTC. Combining the CDR3 with reference TRBV5-6 and TRBJ2-7 gives the whole variable domain DAGVTQSPTHLIKTRGQQVTLRCSPKSGHDTVSWYQQALGQGPQFIFQYYEEEERQRGNFPDRFSGHQFPNYSSELNVNALLLGDSALYLCASSFQASSYEQYFGPGTRLTVT.